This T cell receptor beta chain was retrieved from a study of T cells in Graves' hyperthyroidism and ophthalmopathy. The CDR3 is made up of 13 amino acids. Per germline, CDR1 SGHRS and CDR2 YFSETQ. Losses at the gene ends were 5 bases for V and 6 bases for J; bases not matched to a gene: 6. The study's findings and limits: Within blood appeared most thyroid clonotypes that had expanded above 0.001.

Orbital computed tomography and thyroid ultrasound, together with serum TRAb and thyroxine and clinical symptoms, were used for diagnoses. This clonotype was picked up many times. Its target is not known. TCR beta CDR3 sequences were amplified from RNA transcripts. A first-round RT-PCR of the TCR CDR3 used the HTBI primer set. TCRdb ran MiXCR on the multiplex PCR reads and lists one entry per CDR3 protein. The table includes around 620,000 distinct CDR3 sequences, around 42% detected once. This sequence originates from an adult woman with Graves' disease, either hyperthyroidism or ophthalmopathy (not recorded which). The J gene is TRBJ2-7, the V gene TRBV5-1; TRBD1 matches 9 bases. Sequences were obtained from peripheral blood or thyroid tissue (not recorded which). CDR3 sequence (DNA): TGCGCCAGCAGGGGGACAGGGAAGGTCGAGCAGTACTTC. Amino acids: CASRGTGKVEQYF.